The 18 T cell receptor beta chains reported below all come from one sample, sequenced in a study of radiotherapy plus CTLA-4 blockade in lung cancer. The protocol was immunoSEQ multiplex PCR, while the TCRdb copy is restricted to in-frame clones and leaves out a portion. In the table there are tens of thousands of clones, approximately 86% of which are singletons. The source material was peripheral blood, sampled from a patient treated with radiotherapy plus ipilimumab. The receptor source for this set is a human donor with non-small cell lung cancer that progressed on radiotherapy plus ipilimumab.

The rearrangement uses TRBV27 and TRBJ2-5; D call uncertain. The V gene's germline CDR1 is MNHEY and CDR2 SMNVEV (reference sequence). V was trimmed by 2 bases and J by 5 bases, leaving 9 bases between them. The CDR3 runs to 13 residues. The CDR3 region has the DNA TGTGCCAGCAGTTTAGGCGTATGGGAGACCCAGTACTTC. Protein: CASSLGVWETQYF.

The rearrangement links TRBV6-5 to TRBJ2-3; 8 bases are a match to TRBD2. With 0 bases clipped from V and 5 bases from J, the junction kept 7 bases outside the gene matches. There are 16 residues in the CDR3. Germline V gene sequence: CDR1 MNHEY, CDR2 SVGAGI. DNA of the CDR3: TGTGCCAGCAGTTACTCCGGTATAGCGGGGAGAGATACGCAGTATTTT. Protein: CASSYSGIAGRDTQYF.

This chain uses TRBV28 with TRBJ2-5; no clear D gene. Germline assignment: CDR1 MDHEN and CDR2 SYDVKM. This CDR3 is built from 15 residues. V lost 10 bases and J lost 0, with 18 bases in between. CDR3 loop: CAITPLATYQETQYF. The CDR3 DNA follows: TGTGCCATTACTCCACTCGCGACGTACCAAGAGACCCAGTACTTC.

This rearrangement joins TRBV15 to TRBJ2-5; a weak D match, TRBD1 (6 bases). Per germline, CDR1 LNHNV and CDR2 YYDKDF (reference sequence). Trimming left V 2 bases short and J 11 bases short, with 18 bases between. This CDR3 is built from 14 residues. CDR3 sequence (DNA): TGTGCCACCAGCAGACCCCTACAGGGAAGGGAGCAGTACTTC. It translates to CATSRPLQGREQYF.

The chain combines TRBV2 with TRBJ1-4; TRBD1 is a possible D gene (5 bases). Germline V gives CDR1 SNHLY, CDR2 FYNNEI. The CDR3 contains 15 residues. The V gene lost 2 bases and the J gene lost 0 bases, with 7 bases spanning the gap. The CDR3 sequence: CASSEQGSTNEKLFF. The DNA of the CDR3 is TGTGCCAGCAGTGAACAGGGATCAACTAATGAAAAACTGTTTTTT.

This clone showed up just once. V is TRBV15 and J is TRBJ2-3; D is uncertain. Trimming pared 3 bases from V and 4 bases from J, leaving 8 bases between. The CDR3 consists of 13 residues. Germline CDR1 reads LNHNV; CDR2 reads YYDKDF (reference sequence). The chain's CDR3 is CATSRSWADTQYF. The CDR3 DNA reads as TGTGCCACCAGCAGGTCCTGGGCAGATACGCAGTATTTT.

The chain carries TRBV28 and TRBJ2-7; 10 bases fit TRBD1. V trimming: 5 bases; J trimming: 5 bases; junction bases outside the gene matches: 9. There are 15 residues in the CDR3. Germline lookup yields CDR1 MDHEN and CDR2 SYDVKM. The CDR3 sequence is CASSPPGTGANEQYF. CDR3 coding DNA: TGTGCCAGCAGTCCCCCCGGGACAGGGGCGAACGAGCAGTACTTC.

The chain combines TRBV5-6 with TRBJ1-5; 7 bases are a match to TRBD1. Germline loops: CDR1 SGHDT, CDR2 YYEEEE. J gave up 4 bases and V 2 bases, and 6 bases lay outside the gene matches. This CDR3 has 15 amino acids. In nucleotides, the CDR3 is TGTGCCAGCAGCTTAGGGACAGTGGTAAATCAGCCCCAGCATTTT. This gives the protein CASSLGTVVNQPQHF.

The chain combines TRBV30 with TRBJ1-5; D may be TRBD1 (5 bases). The V gene's germline CDR1 is GTSNPN and CDR2 SVGIG (reference sequence). V lost 3 bases, J lost 3 bases, and 12 bases lay in between. The CDR3 has 14 residues. The CDR3 reads CAWRAQAFNQPQHF. CDR3 coding DNA: TGTGCCTGGAGGGCACAGGCGTTCAATCAGCCCCAGCATTTT. Full variable domain (remainder filled in from reference TRBV30 and TRBJ1-5): SQTIHQWPATLVQPVGSPLSLECTVEGTSNPNLYWYRQAAGRGLQLLFYSVGIGQISSEVPQNLSASRPQDRQFILSSKKLLLSDSGFYLCAWRAQAFNQPQHFGDGTRLSIL.

This rearrangement joins TRBV6-1 to TRBJ2-7, with 9 bases fitting TRBD1. V trimming: 5 bases; J trimming: 2 bases; junction bases outside the gene matches: 7. CDR1 MNHNS and CDR2 SASEGT come from the germline V gene. This CDR3 spans 15 amino acids. The CDR3 region has the DNA TGTGCCAGCAGTCCCTGGGACAGGGTGACCTACGAGCAGTACTTC. It translates to CASSPWDRVTYEQYF.

The gene calls are TRBV29-1 and TRBJ1-2; TRBD1 matches 7 bases. V lost 4 bases and J lost 0; bases outside the gene matches: 2. Germline CDR1 is SQVTM and CDR2 is ANQGSEA. The CDR3 length is 13 residues. CDR3 sequence (DNA): TGCAGCGTTGTCCAGGGGGCTAACTATGGCTACACCTTC. The encoded protein is CSVVQGANYGYTF. Looking up the rest from reference TRBV29-1 and TRBJ1-2 gives the full variable domain: SAVISQKPSRDICQRGTSLTIQCQVDSQVTMMFWYRQQPGQSLTLIATANQGSEATYESGFVIDKFPISRPNLTFSTLTVSNMSPEDSSIYLCSVVQGANYGYTFGSGTRLTVV.

This rearrangement joins TRBV5-5 to TRBJ1-1; D is unclear. The length of the CDR3 is 15 residues. Trimming took off 2 bases at V and 0 bases at J, with 11 bases between the two ends. Germline V gives CDR1 SGHKS, CDR2 YYEKEE (reference sequence). The CDR3 DNA reads as TGTGCCAGCAGCTTAGAGGCGGGAATGAACACTGAAGCTTTCTTT. Its protein product is CASSLEAGMNTEAFF. Using reference TRBV5-5 and TRBJ1-1 for the parts outside the CDR3, the full variable domain is DAGVTQSPTHLIKTRGQQVTLRCSPISGHKSVSWYQQVLGQGPQFIFQYYEKEERGRGNFPDRFSARQFPNYSSELNVNALLLGDSALYLCASSLEAGMNTEAFFGQGTRLTVV.

The gene calls are TRBV29-1 and TRBJ2-7; D not certain. Germline V gene lookup returns CDR1 SQVTM and CDR2 ANQGSEA. The germline V and J ends were trimmed by 7 bases and 2 bases, with 12 bases remaining between them. This CDR3 contains 12 residues. The CDR3 reads CSASDGTYEQYF. CDR3 bases: TGCAGCGCCTCGGACGGCACCTACGAGCAGTACTTC.

The chain is built from TRBV5-6 and TRBJ1-6; the D is unclear. This CDR3 has 13 amino acids. The germline V gene has CDR1 SGHDT and CDR2 YYEEEE. The V and J ends lost 0 bases and 10 bases respectively, with 8 bases between them. CDR3 in DNA: TGTGCCAGCAGCTTGGCGTTAGGGTCACCCCTCCACTTT. Translation: CASSLALGSPLHF.

V is TRBV7-9 and J is TRBJ2-2, with 7 bases identical to TRBD2. CDR1 and CDR2 from the germline V gene are SEHNR and FQNEAQ (reference sequence). The ends lost 3 bases at V and 7 bases at J; junction bases unmatched: 8. The CDR3 totals 15 residues. The CDR3 reads CASSLWLAAGGELFF. CDR3 coding DNA: TGTGCCAGCAGCTTGTGGCTAGCGGCCGGCGGGGAGCTGTTTTTT. The full variable domain, rest sourced from reference TRBV7-9 and TRBJ2-2, is DTGVSQNPRHKITKRGQNVTFRCDPISEHNRLYWYRQTLGQGPEFLTYFQNEAQLEKSRLLSDRFSAERPKGSFSTLEIQRTEQGDSAMYLCASSLWLAAGGELFFGEGSRLTVL.

This chain uses TRBV19 with TRBJ2-7, with TRBD2 identical over 9 bases. This CDR3 region has 15 residues. Germline V gene lookup returns CDR1 LNHDA and CDR2 SQIVND (reference sequence). J gave up 0 bases and V 3 bases, and 3 bases lay outside the gene matches. The CDR3 DNA reads TGTGCCAGTAGTATGGGCGGGGGGGCCTCCTACGAGCAGTACTTC. As protein: CASSMGGGASYEQYF.

This clone was counted ten times or more. The chain carries TRBV5-5 and TRBJ2-7; 7 bases fit TRBD1. The CDR3 length is 14 residues. Germline CDR1 SGHKS, CDR2 YYEKEE (reference sequence). The J segment lost 2 bases and the V segment lost 4 bases, leaving 6 bases of the junction unmatched. In DNA, the CDR3 is TGTGCCAGCAGCACCGGACAGGCCGCCTACGAGCAGTACTTC. Encoded protein: CASSTGQAAYEQYF.

The chain links TRBV10-1 to TRBJ1-2; 8 nucleotides align to TRBD1. Per the germline V gene, CDR1 is WNHNN and CDR2 is SYGVQD (reference sequence). The CDR3 is 15 amino acids. The CDR3 loop is CAGTWGQATNYGYTF. CDR3 bases: TGCGCTGGTACCTGGGGACAGGCCACTAACTATGGCTACACCTTC.